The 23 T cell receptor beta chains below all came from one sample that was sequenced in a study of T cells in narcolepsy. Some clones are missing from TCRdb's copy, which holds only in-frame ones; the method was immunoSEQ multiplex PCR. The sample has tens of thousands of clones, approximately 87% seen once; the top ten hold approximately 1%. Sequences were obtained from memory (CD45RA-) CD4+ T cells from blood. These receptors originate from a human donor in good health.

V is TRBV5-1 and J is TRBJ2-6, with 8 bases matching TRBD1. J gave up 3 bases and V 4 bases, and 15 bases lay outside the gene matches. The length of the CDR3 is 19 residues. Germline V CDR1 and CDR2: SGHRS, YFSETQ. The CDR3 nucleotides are TGCGCCAGCAGCCCCATCCGGGACAGGTCCAAATTTGGGGCCAACGTCCTGACTTTC. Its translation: CASSPIRDRSKFGANVLTF.

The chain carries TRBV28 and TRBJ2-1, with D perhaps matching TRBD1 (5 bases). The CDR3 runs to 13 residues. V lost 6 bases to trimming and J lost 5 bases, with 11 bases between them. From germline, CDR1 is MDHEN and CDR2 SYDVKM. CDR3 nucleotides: TGTGCCAGCAGACACGGACAAGACAATGAGCAGTTCTTC. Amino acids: CASRHGQDNEQFF.

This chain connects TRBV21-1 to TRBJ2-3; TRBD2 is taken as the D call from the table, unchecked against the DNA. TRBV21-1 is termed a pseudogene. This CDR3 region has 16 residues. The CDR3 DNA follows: TGTGCCAGCACCGGACTAGCGGGGGGGCTTCCAGATACGCAGTATTTT. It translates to CASTGLAGGLPDTQYF.

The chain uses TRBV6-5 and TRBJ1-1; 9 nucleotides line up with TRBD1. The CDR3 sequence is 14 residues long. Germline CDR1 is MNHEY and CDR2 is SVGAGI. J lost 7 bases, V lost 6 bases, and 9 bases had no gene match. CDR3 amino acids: CASSPLGGQGEAFF. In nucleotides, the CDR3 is TGTGCCAGCAGCCCTTTGGGGGGACAGGGTGAAGCTTTCTTT.

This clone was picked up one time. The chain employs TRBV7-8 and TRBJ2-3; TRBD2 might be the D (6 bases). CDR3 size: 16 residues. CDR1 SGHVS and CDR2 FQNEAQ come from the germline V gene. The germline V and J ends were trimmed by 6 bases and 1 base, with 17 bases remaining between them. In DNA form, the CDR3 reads TGTGCCAGCAGTTATCGGGGAGGATCAGGCACAGATACGCAGTATTTT. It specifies CASSYRGGSGTDTQYF.

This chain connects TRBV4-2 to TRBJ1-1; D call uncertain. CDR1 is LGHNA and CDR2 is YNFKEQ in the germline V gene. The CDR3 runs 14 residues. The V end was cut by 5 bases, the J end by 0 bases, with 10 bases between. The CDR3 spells CASSWETVNTEAFF. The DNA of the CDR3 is TGTGCCAGCAGCTGGGAAACAGTGAACACTGAAGCTTTCTTT.

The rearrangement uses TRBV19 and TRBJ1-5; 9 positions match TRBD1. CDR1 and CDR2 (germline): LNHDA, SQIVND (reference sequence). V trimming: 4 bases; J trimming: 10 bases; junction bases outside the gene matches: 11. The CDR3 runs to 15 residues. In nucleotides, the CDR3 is TGTGCCAGTAGTAAAACCGGGACAGGGTCCGTACCCCAGCATTTT. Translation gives CASSKTGTGSVPQHF.

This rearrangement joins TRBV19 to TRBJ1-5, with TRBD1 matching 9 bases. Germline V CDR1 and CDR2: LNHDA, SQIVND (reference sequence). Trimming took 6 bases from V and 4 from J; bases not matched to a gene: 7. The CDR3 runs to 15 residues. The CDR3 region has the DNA TGTGCCAGTAGATATGGGACAGGGCGAAATCAGCCCCAGCATTTT. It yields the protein CASRYGTGRNQPQHF.

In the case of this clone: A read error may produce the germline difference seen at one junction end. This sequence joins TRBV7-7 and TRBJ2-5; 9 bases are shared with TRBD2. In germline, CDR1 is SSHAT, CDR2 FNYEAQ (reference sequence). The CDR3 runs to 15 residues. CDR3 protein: CASSSLAGAGETQYF. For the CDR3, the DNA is TGTGCTAGCAGCTCCTTAGCGGGGGCGGGGGAGACCCAGTACTTC. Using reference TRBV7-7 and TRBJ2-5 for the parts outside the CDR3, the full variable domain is GAGVSQSPRYKVTKRGQDVTLRCDPISSHATLYWYQQALGQGPEFLTYFNYEAQPDKSGLPSDRFSAERPEGSISTLTIQRTEQRDSAMYRCASSSLAGAGETQYFGPGTRLLVL.

As DNA, the CDR3 is TGTGCCAGTAACAGCGGGGCGAAACTCACAGATACGCAGTATTTT. Its protein is CASNSGAKLTDTQYF. This chain uses TRBV19 with TRBJ2-3, with 7 bases lining up with TRBD2. This CDR3 has 15 residues. V dropped 7 bases and J dropped 2; count of bases not matched to a gene: 9. The germline V gene has CDR1 LNHDA and CDR2 SQIVND (reference sequence).

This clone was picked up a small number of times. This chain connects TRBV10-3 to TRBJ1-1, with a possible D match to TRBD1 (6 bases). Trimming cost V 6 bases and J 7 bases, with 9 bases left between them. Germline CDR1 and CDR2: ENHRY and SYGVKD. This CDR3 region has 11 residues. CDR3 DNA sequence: TGTGCCATCAGGTCAGGGGATGAAGCTTTCTTT. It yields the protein CAIRSGDEAFF.

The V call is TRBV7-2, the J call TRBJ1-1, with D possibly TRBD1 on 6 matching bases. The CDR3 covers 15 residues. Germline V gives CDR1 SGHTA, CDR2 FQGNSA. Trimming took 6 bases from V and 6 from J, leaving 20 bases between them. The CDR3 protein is CASSPRTELAPEAFF. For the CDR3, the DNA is TGTGCCAGCAGTCCCAGGACAGAATTAGCGCCTGAAGCTTTCTTT.

The DNA of the CDR3 is TGTGCCAGCAGCTTGGCCCAGTACAAGACCCATGAGCAGTTCTTC. Its translation: CASSLAQYKTHEQFF. The chain links TRBV5-6 to TRBJ2-1; D is unclear. The CDR3 runs to 15 residues. V lost 0 bases and J 8 bases, leaving 15 bases between the germline ends. Germline assignment: CDR1 SGHDT and CDR2 YYEEEE. Variable domain in full (rest from reference TRBV5-6 and TRBJ2-1): DAGVTQSPTHLIKTRGQQVTLRCSPKSGHDTVSWYQQALGQGPQFIFQYYEEEERQRGNFPDRFSGHQFPNYSSELNVNALLLGDSALYLCASSLAQYKTHEQFFGPGTRLTVL.

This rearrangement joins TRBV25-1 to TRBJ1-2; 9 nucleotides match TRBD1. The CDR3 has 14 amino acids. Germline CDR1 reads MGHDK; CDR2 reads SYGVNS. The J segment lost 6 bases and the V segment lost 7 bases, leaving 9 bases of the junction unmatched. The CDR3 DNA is TGTGCCAGCACCCAATTGACAGGGGGAAATGGCTACACCTTC. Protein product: CASTQLTGGNGYTF.

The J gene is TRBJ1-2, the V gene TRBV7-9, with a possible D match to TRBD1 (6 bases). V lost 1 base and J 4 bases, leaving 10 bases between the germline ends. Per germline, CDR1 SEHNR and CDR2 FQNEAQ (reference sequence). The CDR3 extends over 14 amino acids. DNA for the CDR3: TGTGCCAGCAGCTTAGAGGGGGACCGCTATGGCTACACCTTC. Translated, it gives CASSLEGDRYGYTF.

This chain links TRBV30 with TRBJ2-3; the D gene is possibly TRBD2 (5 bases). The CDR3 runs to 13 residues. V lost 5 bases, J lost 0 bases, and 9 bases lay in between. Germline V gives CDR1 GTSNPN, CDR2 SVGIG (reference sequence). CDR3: CAWGGWSTDTQYF. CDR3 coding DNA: TGTGCCTGGGGAGGTTGGAGCACAGATACGCAGTATTTT.

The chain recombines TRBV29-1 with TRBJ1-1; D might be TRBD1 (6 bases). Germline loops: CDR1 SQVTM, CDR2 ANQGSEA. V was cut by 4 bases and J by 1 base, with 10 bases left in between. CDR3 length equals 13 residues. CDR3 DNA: TGCAGCGTTGGGGGGGCGGGGAACACTGAAGCTTTCTTT. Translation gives CSVGGAGNTEAFF.

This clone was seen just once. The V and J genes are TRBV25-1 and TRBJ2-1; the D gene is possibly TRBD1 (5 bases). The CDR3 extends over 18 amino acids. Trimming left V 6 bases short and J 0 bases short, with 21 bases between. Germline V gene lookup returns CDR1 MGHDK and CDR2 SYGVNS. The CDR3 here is CASSPGWQGPRSYNEQFF. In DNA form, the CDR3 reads TGTGCCAGCAGCCCCGGGTGGCAGGGCCCCCGCTCCTACAATGAGCAGTTCTTC. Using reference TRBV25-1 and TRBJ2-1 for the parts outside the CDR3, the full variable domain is EADIYQTPRYLVIGTGKKITLECSQTMGHDKMYWYQQDPGMELHLIHYSYGVNSTEKGDLSSESTVSRIRTEHFPLTLESARPSHTSQYLCASSPGWQGPRSYNEQFFGPGTRLTVL.

The CDR3 sequence: CASSSHRGEYGYTF. The CDR3 DNA reads TGTGCCAGCAGTTCCCACCGCGGAGAATATGGCTACACCTTC. V is TRBV27 and J is TRBJ1-2, with no clear D. Germline lookup yields CDR1 MNHEY and CDR2 SMNVEV (reference sequence). V lost 4 bases and J lost 5, with 14 bases in between. CDR3 length: 14 amino acids.

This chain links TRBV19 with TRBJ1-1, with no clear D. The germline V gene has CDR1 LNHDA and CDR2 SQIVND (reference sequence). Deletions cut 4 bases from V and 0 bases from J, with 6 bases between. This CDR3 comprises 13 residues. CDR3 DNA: TGTGCCAGTAGTAGGCGGGTGAACACTGAAGCTTTCTTT. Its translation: CASSRRVNTEAFF.

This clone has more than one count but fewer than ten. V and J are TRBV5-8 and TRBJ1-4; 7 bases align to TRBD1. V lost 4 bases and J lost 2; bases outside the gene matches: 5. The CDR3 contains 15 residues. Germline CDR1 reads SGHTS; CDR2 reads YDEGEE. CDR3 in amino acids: CASSARQGTNEKLFF. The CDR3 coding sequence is TGTGCCAGCAGCGCGAGACAGGGTACTAATGAAAAACTGTTTTTT.

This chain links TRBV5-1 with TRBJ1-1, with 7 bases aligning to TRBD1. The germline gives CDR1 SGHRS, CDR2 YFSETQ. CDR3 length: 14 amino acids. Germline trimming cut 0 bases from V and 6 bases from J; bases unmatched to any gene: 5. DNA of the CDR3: TGCGCCAGCAGCTTGGGTGGGACAGAGCCTGAAGCTTTCTTT. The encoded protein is CASSLGGTEPEAFF.

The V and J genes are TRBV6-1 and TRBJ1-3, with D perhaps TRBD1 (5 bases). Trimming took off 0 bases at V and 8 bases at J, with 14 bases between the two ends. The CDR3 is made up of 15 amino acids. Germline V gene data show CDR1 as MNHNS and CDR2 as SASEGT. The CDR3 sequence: CASSEAGPIGDTIYF. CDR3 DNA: TGTGCCAGCAGTGAAGCGGGACCTATTGGGGACACCATATATTTT.